This T cell receptor beta chain is from a study of blood T cell repertoires in COVID-19. The germline CDR1 and CDR2 sequences are SGHNT and YYREEE (reference sequence). The CDR3 runs 15 residues. Trimming pared 3 bases from V and 4 bases from J, leaving 13 bases between. In the original analysis: Cell counts per sample came from amplifying reference gene primers. Clones were sequenced by immunoSEQ multiplex PCR, and TCRdb holds only the in-frame ones, with some missing. V, J and clone size are taken as reported in that table, and D and trimming were inferred from the DNA itself. The sample records under 95,000 clones, 88% being singletons.

Sequenced input: peripheral blood. The source of this sequence is a human donor in a cohort sampled during active COVID-19. This chain connects TRBV5-4 to TRBJ1-4, with TRBD1 as a possible D gene (5 bases). CDR3 nucleotides: TGTGCCAGCAGCTCTGGCGGGGGAGGTAATGAAAAACTGTTTTTT. This gives the protein CASSSGGGGNEKLFF.